The sequence of this TCR beta chain was determined in a study of blood T cell repertoires in COVID-19. Study context: Donors in the United States, Italy and Spain gave samples during acute or convalescent COVID-19. T cells, B-cell-depleted T cells, or PBMCs supplied cDNA or gDNA.

Per the authors' pipeline: Estimation of nucleated cell counts relied on the amplification of reference gene primers. This table comes from immunoSEQ multiplex PCR, and its TCRdb copy is limited to in-frame clones, with some not included. That table is the source of V, J and clone size, and D and trimming were worked out from the DNA. The sample has about 310,000 clones, roughly 87% seen once. In germline, CDR1 is KGHDR, CDR2 SFDVKD. V lost 3 bases, J lost 6 bases, and 10 bases stayed unmatched. The CDR3 has 15 amino acids. The sequenced sample was peripheral blood. The gene calls are TRBV24-1 and TRBJ2-7; TRBD2 matches at 7 bases. This TCR was sampled from a man aged 50 to 59 with active or convalescent COVID-19. As DNA, the CDR3 is TGTGCCACCAGTGATAGCCAGCGGGATACTTCCGAGCAGTACTTC. Residues: CATSDSQRDTSEQYF.